Shown below are 19 T cell receptor beta chains from a single sample sequenced in a study of cytomegalovirus exposure and HLA in healthy donors. Amplification used 60 Vbeta primers and 13 Jbeta primers. The table came from immunoSEQ multiplex PCR; TCRdb's copy has only in-frame clones and leaves some out. Seen here are about 54,000 clones, about 84% observed once, and the top ten hold roughly 1.5%. Sequenced input: PBMCs. The source of these receptors is a female donor in good health and CMV-seronegative.

The chain uses TRBV6-1 and TRBJ1-1; the D gene is possibly TRBD1 (5 bases). This CDR3 comprises 13 residues. V dropped 0 bases and J dropped 11 bases, with 13 bases sitting between them. The germline gives CDR1 MNHNS, CDR2 SASEGT. CDR3 sequence reads: CASSEAAGLGAFF. The CDR3 nucleotides read TGTGCCAGCAGTGAAGCAGCGGGGCTGGGCGCTTTCTTT.

Concerning this clone: The junction shows a germline mismatch at one end, possibly a read error. The rearrangement links TRBV19 to TRBJ2-6, with 8 nucleotides matching TRBD1. Germline V lookup: CDR1 LNHDA, CDR2 SQIVND (reference sequence). The CDR3 extends over 18 amino acids. The CDR3 spells CASSKGQEYTSGANVLAF. The DNA of the CDR3 is TGTGCCAGTAGTAAGGGACAGGAATACACTTCTGGGGCCAACGTCCTGGCTTTC.

The chain combines TRBV5-1 with TRBJ1-1; 8 bases fit TRBD1. Germline CDR1 SGHRS, CDR2 YFSETQ. This CDR3 contains 18 residues. The ends lost 0 bases at V and 0 bases at J; junction bases unmatched: 10. CDR3 nucleotides: TGCGCCAGCAGCTTGGCCCCCACAGGGGGGATTATGAACACTGAAGCTTTCTTT. Protein sequence: CASSLAPTGGIMNTEAFF.

This clone was seen just once. The chain employs TRBV6-5 and TRBJ1-1; D is uncertain. The CDR3 is made up of 15 amino acids. The V gene lost 6 bases and the J gene lost 1 base, with 15 bases spanning the gap. Germline V gene sequence: CDR1 MNHEY, CDR2 SVGAGI. The CDR3 sequence: CASRPPGRPNTEAFF. Written as DNA, the CDR3 is TGTGCCAGCAGACCTCCGGGTCGCCCGAACACTGAAGCTTTCTTT.

The table lists this clone with a few counts. The chain links TRBV4-3 to TRBJ1-2; a weak D match, TRBD1 (5 bases). In germline, CDR1 is LGHNA, CDR2 YSLEER. V dropped 1 base and J dropped 2 bases, with 11 bases sitting between them. The CDR3 length is 15 residues. The CDR3 loop reads CASSQAWRGNYGYTF. The CDR3 DNA reads TGCGCCAGCAGCCAAGCTTGGCGGGGGAACTATGGCTACACCTTC.

The J gene is TRBJ2-2, the V gene TRBV10-3; TRBD2 matches at 16 bases. CDR1 ENHRY and CDR2 SYGVKD come from the germline V gene. The CDR3 contains 20 residues. V lost 3 bases, J lost 1 base, and 8 bases stayed unmatched. In DNA form, the CDR3 reads TGTGCCATCAGTGATCCCGGGACTAGCGGGGGGGCCGGGAACACCGGGGAGCTGTTTTTT. Translated, it gives CAISDPGTSGGAGNTGELFF.

The chain couples TRBV25-1 to TRBJ1-6; no reliable D call. Germline CDR1 reads MGHDK; CDR2 reads SYGVNS. Trimming shortened V by 3 bases and J by 0 bases, and 6 bases separated the two germline ends. This CDR3 region has 15 residues. CDR3 bases: TGTGCCAGCAGTGAGTCCAGCTCCTATAATTCACCCCTCCACTTT. Encoded protein: CASSESSSYNSPLHF.

This chain links TRBV6-1 with TRBJ1-1; possibly TRBD1 for D (6 bases). The CDR3 has 15 residues. From germline, CDR1 is MNHNS and CDR2 SASEGT. V lost 2 bases and J lost 11, with 21 bases in between. CDR3 nucleotides: TGTGCCAGCAGTGAATATGGGGGGGCCGACTGGAGGGCTTTCTTT. As protein: CASSEYGGADWRAFF.

This clone was detected only once. CDR3 amino acids: CASSSTGNTEAFF. The DNA for the CDR3 is TGTGCCAGCAGCTCGACAGGGAACACTGAAGCTTTCTTT. The chain carries TRBV7-9 and TRBJ1-1; TRBD1 might be the D (6 bases). Trimming took off 4 bases at V and 1 base at J, with 7 bases between the two ends. This CDR3 has 13 amino acids. Germline V gene lookup returns CDR1 SEHNR and CDR2 FQNEAQ (reference sequence).

The V call is TRBV7-3, the J call TRBJ2-2; maybe TRBD1 (5 bases). V was shortened by 2 bases and J by 0 bases, with 10 bases between the two germline ends. This CDR3 is built from 16 residues. In germline, CDR1 is SGHTA, CDR2 FQGTGA. The CDR3 nucleotides are TGTGCCAGCAGCTTAGCCGACAGAGCGAACACCGGGGAGCTGTTTTTT. Translating it yields CASSLADRANTGELFF.

V and J are TRBV25-1 and TRBJ1-1; no firm D call. CDR1 and CDR2 from the germline V gene are MGHDK and SYGVNS. CDR3 length: 15 amino acids. Trimming stripped 8 bases from V and 5 bases from J, with 21 bases between. Here the CDR3 DNA reads TGTGCCAGCCGTTCCAACGGAGTCCTGTTGACTGAAGCTTTCTTT. It specifies CASRSNGVLLTEAFF.

J is TRBJ2-7 and V is TRBV4-1; D call uncertain. CDR1 is MGHRA, CDR2 YSYEKL, per germline. Trimming shortened V by 4 bases and J by 0 bases, and 16 bases separated the two germline ends. The CDR3 contains 16 residues. As DNA, the CDR3 is TGCGCCAGCAGCCCCCGTAATAGAAGTTACTCCTACGAGCAGTACTTC. The encoded protein is CASSPRNRSYSYEQYF.

The chain joins TRBV11-2 to TRBJ1-1; 7 bases align to TRBD1. The CDR3 is made up of 14 amino acids. The V and J ends lost 2 bases and 4 bases, in that order; junction bases with no gene match: 4. Per the germline V gene, CDR1 is SGHAT and CDR2 is FQNNGV. Written as DNA, the CDR3 is TGTGCCAGCAGCTTAATGCAGGGGGGCACTGAAGCTTTCTTT. As protein: CASSLMQGGTEAFF.

V and J are TRBV18 and TRBJ2-6; possibly TRBD1 for D (6 bases). The germline V gene has CDR1 KGHSH and CDR2 LQKENI. V was cut by 3 bases and J by 0 bases, with 9 bases left in between. The CDR3 has 16 residues. The CDR3 DNA reads TGTGCCAGCTCACCCGTGACAGGCTCTGGGGCCAACGTCCTGACTTTC. Translating it yields CASSPVTGSGANVLTF.

The V gene is TRBV9, the J gene TRBJ2-2, with a possible D match to TRBD1 (5 bases). This CDR3 comprises 16 residues. Trimming stripped 4 bases from V and 6 bases from J, with 19 bases between. The germline V gene has CDR1 SGDLS and CDR2 YYNGEE. CDR3 region: CASSSRQIVVPGELFF. In nucleotides, the CDR3 is TGTGCCAGCAGCTCCCGACAGATAGTGGTTCCCGGGGAGCTGTTTTTT.

The chain joins TRBV14 to TRBJ2-3; D unclear. V was clipped by 2 bases and J by 2 bases, with 11 bases between them. The CDR3 has 15 residues. Germline-derived CDR1 and CDR2 are SGHDN and FVKESK. The CDR3 coding sequence is TGTGCCAGCAGCCAACGCCAGGTCTTCACAGATACGCAGTATTTT. This codes for CASSQRQVFTDTQYF.

The chain joins TRBV4-1 to TRBJ2-7, with a tentative D call TRBD2 (5 bases). The length of the CDR3 is 14 residues. Trimming removed 4 bases from V and 3 bases from J, with 13 bases in between. Germline CDR1 reads MGHRA; CDR2 reads YSYEKL. The CDR3 sequence is CASSRRAGGYEQYF. In nucleotides, the CDR3 is TGCGCCAGCAGCCGTAGGGCAGGAGGCTACGAGCAGTACTTC.

This clone came up once. This chain uses TRBV9 with TRBJ2-3; 13 bases are a match to TRBD2. V lost 4 bases to trimming and J lost 5 bases; unmatched junction nucleotides: 10. From germline, CDR1 is SGDLS and CDR2 YYNGEE. This CDR3 comprises 17 residues. CDR3 in DNA: TGTGCCAGCAGCCTCGGCCCACTAGCGGGGGGGCGAGATACGCAGTATTTT. Protein: CASSLGPLAGGRDTQYF.

This rearrangement joins TRBV5-1 to TRBJ1-2, with D hard to call. The CDR3 contains 12 residues. V lost 0 bases to trimming and J lost 8 bases, with 8 bases between them. Germline-derived CDR1 and CDR2 are SGHRS and YFSETQ. The DNA for the CDR3 is TGCGCCAGCAGCTTGGATGTTCGGGGCTACACCTTC. Its protein is CASSLDVRGYTF. The variable domain in full, with the rest retrieved from reference TRBV5-1 and TRBJ1-2, is KAGVTQTPRYLIKTRGQQVTLSCSPISGHRSVSWYQQTPGQGLQFLFEYFSETQRNKGNFPGRFSGRQFSNSRSEMNVSTLELGDSALYLCASSLDVRGYTFGSGTRLTVV.